These 10 T cell receptor beta chains originate from one sample sequenced in a study of blood T cell repertoires in COVID-19 (dated by TCRdb to the early 2020s). The protocol used for the library was the immunoSEQ multiplex PCR assay. TCRdb retrieved this table from immuneACCESS and kept in-frame rearrangements only. Not all clones are present; in checked studies, unresolved V genes account for under half, and no reason is known for the remainder. For this sample there are about 230,000 clones; 70% to 90% appear just once. The top ten constitute around 10% of the sample. Specimen: peripheral blood. These receptors came from a man aged 50 to 60 with COVID-19, enrolled during active disease.

V and J are TRBV5-1 and TRBJ1-6; tentatively, D is TRBD1 (5 bases). CDR3 length: 18 amino acids. CDR1 is SGHRS and CDR2 is YFSETQ in the germline V gene. V gave up 4 bases and J gave up 6 bases, with 23 bases separating them. Here the CDR3 DNA reads TGCGCCAGCAGCCAATTGACGGGGGGAGCAGTCGGTAATTCACCCCTCCACTTT. Encoded protein: CASSQLTGGAVGNSPLHF.

V gene TRBV7-9 combines with J gene TRBJ2-3; D is perhaps TRBD2 (5 bases). Trimming took off 6 bases at V and 4 bases at J, with 14 bases between the two ends. CDR3 size: 14 residues. Germline V gene sequence: CDR1 SEHNR, CDR2 FQNEAQ (reference sequence). The DNA for the CDR3 is TGTGCCAGCAGTTCAACTAGTGGAGCAGATACGCAGTATTTT. This sequence encodes CASSSTSGADTQYF.

The chain carries TRBV4-1 and TRBJ2-3, with TRBD2 identical over 7 bases. Trimming at V came to 2 bases and at J to 0 bases, leaving 8 bases not matched to a gene. This CDR3 is 17 amino acids long. Germline V gene sequence: CDR1 MGHRA, CDR2 YSYEKL. The CDR3 region has the DNA TGCGCCAGCAGCCAATTATGGCTAGCGGATAGCACAGATACGCAGTATTTT. It yields the protein CASSQLWLADSTDTQYF.

The CDR3 nucleotides read TGTGCCAGCAGTTACTGGCCAAACAATGAGCAGTTCTTC. Protein sequence: CASSYWPNNEQFF. The J gene is TRBJ2-1, the V gene TRBV6-5; no reliable D call. V was trimmed by 1 base and J by 5 bases, leaving 6 bases between them. This CDR3 spans 13 amino acids. Germline lookup yields CDR1 MNHEY and CDR2 SVGAGI.

The sample holds a few counts of this clone. The chain links TRBV5-1 to TRBJ2-3; no firm D call. Trimming shortened V by 4 bases and J by 2 bases, and 20 bases separated the two germline ends. The CDR3 is 17 amino acids. Germline-derived CDR1 and CDR2 are SGHRS and YFSETQ. The CDR3 coding sequence is TGCGCCAGCAGCCCGTTGGGCGTGGCGAACCCCACAGATACGCAGTATTTT. Protein: CASSPLGVANPTDTQYF.

The chain combines TRBV6-4 with TRBJ2-3; TRBD2 matches 11 bases. CDR3 size: 16 residues. Germline V CDR1 and CDR2: MRHNA, SNTAGT. V trimming: 2 bases; J trimming: 6 bases; junction bases outside the gene matches: 7. The CDR3 sequence is CASSDGPSGGLDTQYF. The CDR3 nucleotides read TGTGCCAGCAGTGACGGTCCTAGCGGGGGGCTGGATACGCAGTATTTT.

This chain uses TRBV6-5 with TRBJ2-7, with 10 bases lining up with TRBD1. The CDR3 covers 14 residues. V dropped 6 bases and J dropped 6; count of bases not matched to a gene: 8. The germline V gene has CDR1 MNHEY and CDR2 SVGAGI. Here the CDR3 DNA reads TGTGCCAGCAGGAGAACGGACAGGGGGGGCGAGCAGTACTTC. It specifies CASRRTDRGGEQYF.

The genes are TRBV9 and TRBJ1-6; maybe TRBD1 (6 bases). The V gene's germline CDR1 is SGDLS and CDR2 YYNGEE. V lost 3 bases and J lost 10, with 14 bases in between. The CDR3 consists of 14 residues. CDR3 sequence reads: CASSGEGGRSPLHF. The CDR3 nucleotides read TGTGCCAGCAGCGGGGAGGGGGGACGATCACCCCTCCACTTT.

In its sample, this clone was seen once. The sample contains more than one DNA sequence encoding this CDR3. The J gene is TRBJ2-7, the V gene TRBV27; the D gene is possibly TRBD2 (5 bases). Germline CDR1 MNHEY, CDR2 SMNVEV (reference sequence). There are 12 residues in the CDR3. Trimming pared 6 bases from V and 3 bases from J, leaving 9 bases between. The CDR3, as DNA: TGTGCCAGCAGCCCGGGGAGCTACGAGCAGTACTTC. This translates into CASSPGSYEQYF.

This sequence joins TRBV3-1 (or the pseudogene TRBV3-2) and TRBJ2-7; the D gene is possibly TRBD2 (5 bases). V lost 4 bases and J lost 3, with 19 bases in between. The CDR3 consists of 16 residues. Per the germline V gene, CDR1 is LGHDT and CDR2 is YNNKEL (reference sequence). CDR3: CASSPGLAGASYEQYF. The CDR3 coding sequence is TGTGCCAGCAGCCCCGGTCTCGCGGGCGCCAGCTACGAGCAGTACTTC.